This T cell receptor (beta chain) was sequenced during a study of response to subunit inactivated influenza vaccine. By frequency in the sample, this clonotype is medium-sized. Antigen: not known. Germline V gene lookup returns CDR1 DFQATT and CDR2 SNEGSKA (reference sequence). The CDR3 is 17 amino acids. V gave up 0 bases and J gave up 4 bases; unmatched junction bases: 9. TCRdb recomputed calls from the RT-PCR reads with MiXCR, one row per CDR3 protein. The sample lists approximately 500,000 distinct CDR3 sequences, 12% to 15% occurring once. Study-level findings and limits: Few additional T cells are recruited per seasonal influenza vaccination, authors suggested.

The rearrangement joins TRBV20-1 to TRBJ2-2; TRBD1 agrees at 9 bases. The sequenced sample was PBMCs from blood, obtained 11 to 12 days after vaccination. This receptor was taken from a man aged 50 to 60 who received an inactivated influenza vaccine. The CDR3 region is CSAREDRGSEVTGELFF. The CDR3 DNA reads TGCAGTGCTAGAGAGGACAGGGGCTCAGAAGTCACCGGGGAGCTGTTTTTT.